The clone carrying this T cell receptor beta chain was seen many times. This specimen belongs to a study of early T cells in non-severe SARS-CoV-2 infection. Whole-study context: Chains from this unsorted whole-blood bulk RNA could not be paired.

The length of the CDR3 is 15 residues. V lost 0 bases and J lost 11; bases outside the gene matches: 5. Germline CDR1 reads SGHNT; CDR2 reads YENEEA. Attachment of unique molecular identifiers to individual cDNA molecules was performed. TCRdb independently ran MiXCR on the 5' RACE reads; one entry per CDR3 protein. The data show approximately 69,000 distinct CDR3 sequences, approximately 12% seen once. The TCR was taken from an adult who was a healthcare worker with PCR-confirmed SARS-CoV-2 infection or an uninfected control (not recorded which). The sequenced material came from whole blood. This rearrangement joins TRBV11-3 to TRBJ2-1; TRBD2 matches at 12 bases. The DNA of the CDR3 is TGTGCCAGCAGCTTAGATGGGGGACTAGCGGGCCAGCAGTTCTTC. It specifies CASSLDGGLAGQQFF.